A single sample gave rise to the 7 T cell receptor beta chains below, sequenced in a study of blood T cell repertoires in COVID-19. Libraries were prepared by immunoSEQ multiplex PCR; TCRdb keeps only in-frame clonotypes and omits some of them. The sample includes over 200,000 clones, approximately 90% of them seen just once. The sample was peripheral blood. These receptors all stem from a man aged 25-45 years with COVID-19, enrolled during active disease.

This sequence joins TRBV19 and TRBJ2-7; no clear D. Germline CDR1 reads LNHDA; CDR2 reads SQIVND (reference sequence). The CDR3 has 14 residues. V lost 7 bases, J lost 0 bases, and 13 bases lay in between. The CDR3 protein is CASTNSGHSYEQYF. CDR3 in DNA: TGTGCCAGTACCAACTCGGGTCACTCCTACGAGCAGTACTTC.

The J gene is TRBJ2-7, the V gene TRBV7-9; TRBD1 matches 7 bases. V was pared by 1 base and J by 3 bases, with 12 bases of the junction left unmatched. The CDR3 runs 17 residues. The germline gives CDR1 SEHNR, CDR2 FQNEAQ (reference sequence). The CDR3 region has the DNA TGTGCCAGCAGCTTAGTGGCTCCGGGACAGACCAACTACGAGCAGTACTTC. As protein: CASSLVAPGQTNYEQYF.

V usage is TRBV2 and J usage is TRBJ1-5; possible D gene TRBD1, 6 bases. Per the germline V gene, CDR1 is SNHLY and CDR2 is FYNNEI. The V gene lost 7 bases and the J gene lost 0 bases, with 13 bases spanning the gap. The CDR3 is made up of 15 amino acids. CDR3 region: CASTGGTNSNQPQHF. CDR3 sequence (DNA): TGTGCCAGCACGGGGGGCACCAATAGCAATCAGCCCCAGCATTTT.

The chain has TRBV4-1 and TRBJ1-5; D unresolved. Germline V gene lookup returns CDR1 MGHRA and CDR2 YSYEKL. Trimming shortened V by 0 bases and J by 0 bases, and 12 bases separated the two germline ends. The CDR3 has 17 amino acids. The CDR3 is CASSQDGQAYSNQPQHF. The CDR3 region has the DNA TGCGCCAGCAGCCAAGATGGCCAGGCGTATAGCAATCAGCCCCAGCATTTT.

The rearrangement links TRBV7-2 to TRBJ2-7; 11 positions match TRBD1. Trimming at V came to 4 bases and at J to 3 bases, leaving 2 bases not matched to a gene. The germline CDR1 and CDR2 sequences are SGHTA and FQGNSA. CDR3 length: 14 residues. Written as DNA, the CDR3 is TGTGCCAGCAGCTGGGGGACAGGGGGCTACGAGCAGTACTTC. It encodes CASSWGTGGYEQYF. Based on the CDR3 plus reference TRBV7-2 and TRBJ2-7, the full variable domain is GAGVSQSPSNKVTEKGKDVELRCDPISGHTALYWYRQSLGQGLEFLIYFQGNSAPDKSGLPSDRFSAERTGGSVSTLTIQRTQQEDSAVYLCASSWGTGGYEQYFGPGTRLTVT.

For the CDR3, the DNA is TGTGCCAGAAGCTTACCCACCGAGGTCGATACCGCCTACGAGCAGTACTTC. Translated, it gives CARSLPTEVDTAYEQYF. The rearrangement links TRBV7-5 to TRBJ2-7; the tabulated D call, TRBD2, remains unverified against the DNA. TRBV7-5 is a documented pseudogene. The CDR3 spans 17 residues.

V and J are TRBV14 and TRBJ2-6; 8 bases agree with TRBD1. The germline V gene has CDR1 SGHDN and CDR2 FVKESK. Trimming cost V 2 bases and J 0 bases; bases outside gene matches: 12. The CDR3 is 20 residues long. The CDR3 DNA reads TGTGCCAGCAGCCAACCCCCCCGGGCAGGGGGCTTCTCTGGGGCCAACGTCCTGACTTTC. This translates into CASSQPPRAGGFSGANVLTF. Based on the CDR3 plus reference TRBV14 and TRBJ2-6, the full variable domain is EAGVTQFPSHSVIEKGQTVTLRCDPISGHDNLYWYRRVMGKEIKFLLHFVKESKQDESGMPNNRFLAERTGGTYSTLKVQPAELEDSGVYFCASSQPPRAGGFSGANVLTFGAGSRLTVL.